These 30 T cell receptor beta chains were all obtained from the same sample, sequenced in a study of blood T cell repertoires in COVID-19. Assay: immunoSEQ multiplex PCR; the TCRdb copy retains only in-frame clones and omits some. Of tens of thousands of clones in the sample, 70% to 90% were seen once. Sequencing was carried out using peripheral blood. The receptors here all came from a human donor in a cohort sampled during active COVID-19.

The J gene is TRBJ2-7, the V gene TRBV19; D is perhaps TRBD2 (5 bases). This CDR3 has 13 residues. Trimming removed 2 bases from V and 7 bases from J, with 12 bases in between. CDR1 and CDR2 from the germline V gene are LNHDA and SQIVND (reference sequence). The CDR3 nucleotides read TGTGCCAGTAGTATAACCCCCCCGGGGGAGCAGTACTTC. Amino acids: CASSITPPGEQYF. The variable domain in full, with the rest retrieved from reference TRBV19 and TRBJ2-7, is DGGITQSPKYLFRKEGQNVTLSCEQNLNHDAMYWYRQDPGQGLRLIYYSQIVNDFQKGDIAEGYSVSREKKESFPLTVTSAQKNPTAFYLCASSITPPGEQYFGPGTRLTVT.

The chain has TRBV15 and TRBJ1-6; TRBD1 matches at 7 bases. CDR3 length equals 12 residues. Germline V gene sequence: CDR1 LNHNV, CDR2 YYDKDF (reference sequence). V was clipped by 6 bases and J by 10 bases; unmatched bases: 3. The CDR3 loop reads CATSGGGSPLHF. Written as DNA, the CDR3 is TGTGCCACCAGTGGAGGGGGCTCACCCCTCCACTTT.

This chain joins TRBV11-2 and TRBJ2-7; 7 nucleotides line up with TRBD1. CDR1 SGHAT and CDR2 FQNNGV come from the germline V gene. The CDR3 is 13 residues long. Trimming took 5 bases from V and 7 from J; bases not matched to a gene: 8. CDR3 nucleotides: TGTGCCAGCAGCCCAGGGGGTTGGGGGGAGCAGTACTTC. Protein sequence: CASSPGGWGEQYF.

This chain joins TRBV18 and TRBJ2-5; 9 nucleotides match TRBD2. Germline V gene lookup returns CDR1 KGHSH and CDR2 LQKENI. With 5 bases clipped from V and 2 bases from J, the junction kept 18 bases outside the gene matches. This CDR3 has 19 amino acids. The CDR3 coding sequence is TGTGCCAGCTCAGCTCGGAGTAGCGGGGGAGGTAGTCAGCAAGAGACCCAGTACTTC. Translation: CASSARSSGGGSQQETQYF.

The V and J genes are TRBV4-1 and TRBJ2-7; 7 nucleotides agree with TRBD1. The J segment lost 3 bases and the V segment lost 2 bases, leaving 13 bases of the junction unmatched. The CDR3 length is 17 residues. CDR1 and CDR2 from the germline V gene are MGHRA and YSYEKL. For the CDR3, the DNA is TGCGCCAGCAGCCAACCTAACCTCCCGGGACAGCACTACGAGCAGTACTTC. Encoded protein: CASSQPNLPGQHYEQYF.

The V and J genes are TRBV27 and TRBJ1-2; TRBD1 matches at 7 bases. Per germline, CDR1 MNHEY and CDR2 SMNVEV (reference sequence). Unmatched junction bases numbered 9, after V lost 7 bases and J lost 4 bases. This CDR3 spans 14 amino acids. This CDR3 reads CASTKDRVLYGYTF. The CDR3 DNA is TGTGCCAGCACCAAAGACAGGGTCCTCTATGGCTACACCTTC.

The CDR3 sequence is CASSPRAGTTGNTIYF. In nucleotides, the CDR3 is TGTGCCAGCAGCCCACGGGCAGGGACAACAGGAAACACCATATATTTT. The rearrangement joins TRBV9 to TRBJ1-3; D possibly corresponds to TRBD1 (6 bases). The CDR3 has 16 amino acids. Germline V gene lookup returns CDR1 SGDLS and CDR2 YYNGEE. Trimming stripped 4 bases from V and 4 bases from J, with 18 bases between.

The J gene is TRBJ2-7, the V gene TRBV6-2 or TRBV6-3; unclear D gene. Trimming took 6 bases from V and 2 from J, leaving 11 bases between them. This CDR3 is 13 amino acids long. CDR1 and CDR2 (germline): MNHEY, SVGEGT. The CDR3 spells CASSGGGTYEQYF. As DNA, the CDR3 is TGTGCCAGCAGCGGCGGCGGCACCTACGAGCAGTACTTC.

The rearrangement links TRBV28 to TRBJ1-2, with 9 bases lining up with TRBD1. CDR1 and CDR2 from the germline V gene are MDHEN and SYDVKM. The CDR3 contains 19 residues. V lost 5 bases to trimming and J lost 3 bases; unmatched junction nucleotides: 19. The CDR3 here is CASSPPWGDRVRRYYGYTF. The CDR3 nucleotides are TGTGCCAGCAGTCCCCCGTGGGGGGACAGGGTACGGAGGTACTATGGCTACACCTTC.

The V gene is TRBV5-8, the J gene TRBJ1-2, with TRBD1 identical over 7 bases. Germline V CDR1 and CDR2: SGHTS, YDEGEE. Losses at the gene ends were 0 bases for V and 4 bases for J; bases not matched to a gene: 3. CDR3 length equals 14 residues. CDR3 in amino acids: CASSLAQGVYGYTF. CDR3 DNA: TGTGCCAGCAGCTTGGCCCAGGGGGTCTATGGCTACACCTTC.

The chain has TRBV3-1 (or the pseudogene TRBV3-2) and TRBJ1-1; D gene uncertain. The CDR3 is made up of 14 amino acids. The ends were cut back, 4 bases at V and 8 bases at J, with 17 bases in the middle. The germline CDR1 and CDR2 sequences are LGHDT and YNNKEL (reference sequence). The CDR3 reads CASSPTRAFLEAFF. The CDR3 DNA sequence: TGTGCCAGCAGCCCCACGCGGGCCTTTCTGGAAGCTTTCTTT.

The chain joins TRBV2 to TRBJ2-1; 10 bases map to TRBD1. V shed 6 bases, J shed 7 bases, and the junction held 15 bases outside the gene matches. CDR1 SNHLY and CDR2 FYNNEI come from the germline V gene. The CDR3 runs 17 residues. The CDR3 coding sequence is TGTGCCAGCAGGGGGATACGGACAGGGGGGTTATTGAATGAGCAGTTCTTC. Translated, it gives CASRGIRTGGLLNEQFF. The full variable domain, completed using reference TRBV2 and TRBJ2-1, is EPEVTQTPSHQVTQMGQEVILRCVPISNHLYFYWYRQILGQKVEFLVSFYNNEISEKSEIFDDQFSVERPDGSNFTLKIRSTKLEDSAMYFCASRGIRTGGLLNEQFFGPGTRLTVL.

The rearrangement links TRBV7-2 to TRBJ2-5; TRBD2 might be the D (7 bases). CDR1 and CDR2 (germline): SGHTA, FQGNSA. The CDR3 is made up of 15 amino acids. Trimming took 5 bases from V and 4 from J, leaving 17 bases between them. In nucleotides, the CDR3 is TGTGCCAGCAGCCCGAGGAGGGGGGGGCCAGAGACCCAGTACTTC. Protein: CASSPRRGGPETQYF.

The CDR3 nucleotides are TGTGCCAGCAGCTTGCAGCGCGCCGGTCCCTACGAGCAGTACTTC. Amino acids: CASSLQRAGPYEQYF. The rearrangement uses TRBV5-4 and TRBJ2-7; D is uncertain. This CDR3 contains 15 residues. The germline V gene has CDR1 SGHNT and CDR2 YYREEE (reference sequence). V gave up 1 base and J gave up 2 bases, with 13 bases separating them.

The rearrangement links TRBV6-2 or TRBV6-3 to TRBJ2-5; the D gene is possibly TRBD2 (5 bases). CDR1 and CDR2 from the germline V gene are MNHEY and SVGEGT. This CDR3 has 15 residues. Trimming cost V 2 bases and J 1 base, with 11 bases left between them. The CDR3, as DNA: TGTGCCAGCAGTTACACTGAGGGCCCCCAAGAGACCCAGTACTTC. Amino acid sequence: CASSYTEGPQETQYF.

This rearrangement joins TRBV6-2 or TRBV6-3 to TRBJ1-5, with D perhaps TRBD1 (6 bases). This CDR3 spans 15 amino acids. Germline CDR1 and CDR2: MNHEY and SVGEGT. The germline V and J ends were trimmed by 2 bases and 4 bases, with 12 bases remaining between them. In nucleotides, the CDR3 is TGTGCCAGCAGTTACGCCGGGACACCGAATCAGCCCCAGCATTTT. As protein: CASSYAGTPNQPQHF.

The gene calls are TRBV7-9 and TRBJ2-7, with TRBD1 matching 7 bases. CDR3 size: 15 residues. CDR1 is SEHNR, CDR2 FQNEAQ, per germline (reference sequence). The V segment lost 0 bases and the J segment 3 bases; nucleotides outside the gene matches: 5. The CDR3 here is CASSLAGGVGYEQYF. The CDR3 bases are TGTGCCAGCAGCTTAGCAGGGGGCGTCGGCTACGAGCAGTACTTC. The variable domain in full, with the rest retrieved from reference TRBV7-9 and TRBJ2-7, is DTGVSQNPRHKITKRGQNVTFRCDPISEHNRLYWYRQTLGQGPEFLTYFQNEAQLEKSRLLSDRFSAERPKGSFSTLEIQRTEQGDSAMYLCASSLAGGVGYEQYFGPGTRLTVT.

This chain joins TRBV6-2 or TRBV6-3 and TRBJ1-6; D unclear. CDR3 length: 16 residues. The V end was cut by 2 bases, the J end by 6 bases, with 14 bases between. Germline V gene sequence: CDR1 MNHEY, CDR2 SVGEGT. CDR3 sequence (DNA): TGTGCCAGCAGTTACCTCCCCGGAACAGCTAATTCACCCCTCCACTTT. Translated: CASSYLPGTANSPLHF.

The V gene is TRBV5-4, the J gene TRBJ1-1; maybe TRBD1 (5 bases). V lost 7 bases, J lost 1 base, and 11 bases lay in between. This CDR3 has 13 residues. CDR1 and CDR2 from the germline V gene are SGHNT and YYREEE (reference sequence). This CDR3 is CASLGRENTEAFF. The CDR3 DNA sequence: TGTGCCAGCTTGGGCAGGGAGAACACTGAAGCTTTCTTT.

J is TRBJ1-1 and V is TRBV11-3, with TRBD1 matching over 9 bases. The V gene's germline CDR1 is SGHNT and CDR2 YENEEA. J gave up 4 bases and V 7 bases, and 4 bases lay outside the gene matches. CDR3 length equals 13 residues. The CDR3, as DNA: TGTGCCAGCAAGGCGGACAGGGGCACTGAAGCTTTCTTT. It encodes CASKADRGTEAFF. The variable domain in full, with the rest retrieved from reference TRBV11-3 and TRBJ1-1, is EAGVVQSPRYKIIEKKQPVAFWCNPISGHNTLYWYLQNLGQGPELLIRYENEEAVDDSQLPKDRFSAERLKGVDSTLKIQPAELGDSAVYLCASKADRGTEAFFGQGTRLTVV.

The chain employs TRBV5-1 and TRBJ1-5, with D maybe TRBD1 (5 bases). The germline CDR1 and CDR2 sequences are SGHRS and YFSETQ. This CDR3 has 15 amino acids. The V end lost 3 bases, the J end lost 1 base, and 11 bases lay between the germline ends. CDR3 region: CASSWGGVSNQPQHF. CDR3 sequence (DNA): TGCGCCAGCAGCTGGGGAGGGGTGAGCAATCAGCCCCAGCATTTT.

The chain couples TRBV5-1 to TRBJ2-3, with D possibly matching TRBD2 (5 bases). V gave up 7 bases and J gave up 0 bases, with 12 bases separating them. CDR1 and CDR2 from the germline V gene are SGHRS and YFSETQ. The CDR3 consists of 14 residues. The CDR3 is CASRAGPSTDTQYF. CDR3 DNA: TGCGCCAGCCGGGCGGGTCCCAGCACAGATACGCAGTATTTT.

This chain links TRBV6-2 or TRBV6-3 with TRBJ2-2; 15 nucleotides line up with TRBD2. Germline V gene sequence: CDR1 MNHEY, CDR2 SVGEGT. Losses at the gene ends were 5 bases for V and 4 bases for J; bases not matched to a gene: 8. The CDR3 length is 18 residues. DNA of the CDR3: TGTGCCAGCAGTACGGGACTAGCGGGGGGCCAGGGCACCGGGGAGCTGTTTTTT. Translated, it gives CASSTGLAGGQGTGELFF.

There are a few counts of this clone. The chain carries TRBV6-6 and TRBJ1-6, with 8 bases lining up with TRBD1. Germline CDR1 reads MNHNY; CDR2 reads SVGAGI (reference sequence). V was pared by 2 bases and J by 10 bases, with 4 bases of the junction left unmatched. This CDR3 contains 14 residues. The DNA of the CDR3 is TGTGCCAGCAGTTACGCAGGGGGCAGGTCACCCCTCCACTTT. Encoded protein: CASSYAGGRSPLHF.

This clone appeared a single time. The V and J genes are TRBV30 and TRBJ2-5; TRBD1 agrees at 7 bases. Germline V CDR1 and CDR2: GTSNPN, SVGIG (reference sequence). This CDR3 has 15 amino acids. The V gene end was trimmed by 4 bases and the J gene end by 0 bases; junction bases not matched to a gene: 8. The CDR3: CAWTPPQGYQETQYF. CDR3 bases: TGTGCCTGGACCCCTCCACAGGGGTACCAAGAGACCCAGTACTTC.

This clone was counted only a few times. The chain couples TRBV27 to TRBJ2-7, with D maybe TRBD2 (6 bases). Germline V gene lookup returns CDR1 MNHEY and CDR2 SMNVEV (reference sequence). V was trimmed by 0 bases and J by 6 bases, leaving 15 bases between them. This CDR3 is built from 15 residues. In nucleotides, the CDR3 is TGTGCCAGCAGTTTATCTGGGGGAGGTATTGGCGAGCAGTACTTC. This encodes CASSLSGGGIGEQYF.

This chain links TRBV5-6 with TRBJ1-5; D unresolved. V was clipped by 5 bases and J by 7 bases, with 13 bases between them. From germline, CDR1 is SGHDT and CDR2 YYEEEE. The CDR3 is made up of 13 amino acids. The CDR3 loop is CASSLYTSQPQHF. CDR3 nucleotides: TGTGCCAGCAGTCTTTACACGTCCCAGCCCCAGCATTTT.

Points on this clone: The germline gene is not matched at one end of the junction; a read error may be the cause. This rearrangement joins TRBV4-1 to TRBJ2-7; 8 bases agree with TRBD1. The length of the CDR3 is 16 residues. Germline-derived CDR1 and CDR2 are MGHRA and YSYEKL. CDR3 loop: CASSQGPDRVTYEQYF. In DNA form, the CDR3 reads TGCGCCAGCAGTCAAGGTCCGGACAGGGTTACCTACGAGCAGTACTTC.

The DNA of the CDR3 is TGTGCCACCAGTGATTTTGGGACAGGGGAGCATGAGCAGTTCTTC. Its protein is CATSDFGTGEHEQFF. The J gene is TRBJ2-1, the V gene TRBV24-1, with 10 positions matching TRBD1. CDR3 length equals 15 residues. From germline, CDR1 is KGHDR and CDR2 SFDVKD. Trimming took 1 base from V and 8 from J; bases not matched to a gene: 4.

The chain employs TRBV6-2 or TRBV6-3 and TRBJ2-7; 12 bases are a match to TRBD2. Trimming at V came to 2 bases and at J to 11 bases, leaving 1 base not matched to a gene. The CDR3 is made up of 12 amino acids. The germline V gene encodes CDR1 MNHEY and CDR2 SVGEGT. CDR3 in DNA: TGTGCCAGCAGTTACCGACTAGCGGGGGAGTACTTC. Protein sequence: CASSYRLAGEYF.